The subject of this entry is one T cell receptor beta chain. Its antigen is as yet unknown. The data belong to a study of shared clonotypes between healthy human individuals. Study-level results: Shared clonotypes: roughly 4.5% naive CD4, 3% to 3.5% naive CD8, around 2.2% memory CD4, about 0.41% memory CD8. Sorted-subset sequencing, rarefaction showed, was incomplete despite large depth.

Terminally differentiated effector memory CD45RA+ cells were excluded from the naive CD8 cells, which were CD45RO-negative and positively selected for CCR7. Every contributor of samples was a Caucasian grown-up residing in Nashville, Tennessee. Generated by immunoSEQ multiplex PCR, the TCRdb table keeps only in-frame clones and is missing some. This table has hundreds of thousands of clones, approximately 96% appearing once. The CDR3 runs 16 residues. V was pared by 3 bases and J by 6 bases, with 13 bases of the junction left unmatched. Germline V CDR1 and CDR2: MDHEN, SYDVKM. Sequencing was done on a sample of naive CD8+ T cells sorted from blood. The chain recombines TRBV28 with TRBJ2-7; TRBD1 aligns across 8 bases. The source is a young woman in good health. CDR3 sequence reads: CASSFNGQGLVGEQYF. The CDR3 nucleotides are TGTGCCAGCAGTTTCAATGGACAGGGTTTAGTGGGCGAGCAGTACTTC.